Sequencing of this TCR beta chain was carried out in a study of blood T cell repertoires in COVID-19. Germline CDR1 reads SGDLS; CDR2 reads YYNGEE. The ends were cut back, 4 bases at V and 2 bases at J, with 15 bases in the middle. The CDR3 consists of 15 residues. Some clones are missing from TCRdb's copy, which holds only in-frame ones; the method was immunoSEQ multiplex PCR. This sample carries about 190,000 clones, 80% to 90% of them seen once, and the ten largest clones take around 1.1%. Sequencing was carried out using peripheral blood. The source of this sequence is a man aged 30-40 years with acute or convalescent COVID-19. This chain connects TRBV9 to TRBJ1-2; possibly TRBD1 for D (6 bases). The CDR3 sequence: CASSPKGGTNYGYTF. In nucleotides, the CDR3 is TGTGCCAGCAGCCCAAAGGGAGGGACAAACTATGGCTACACCTTC.